The 18 T cell receptor beta chains presented below share a single source sample, sequenced in a study of blood T cell repertoires in COVID-19 (dated by TCRdb to 2020 to 2022). Library method: the immunoSEQ multiplex PCR assay. TCRdb holds this immuneACCESS table with in-frame rearrangements only. Some clones are missing; in checked studies, unresolved V genes explain under half, and the rest has no known cause. Here the sample has around 250,000 clones; around nine tenths occur a single time. Around 1.6% of the sample rests with the top ten. Input material: PBMCs or T cells enriched from blood (not recorded which). These TCRs come from a woman aged 45-65 years who had recovered from COVID-19.

The chain joins TRBV29-1 to TRBJ2-3, with a weak D call TRBD2 (5 bases). V gave up 1 base and J gave up 2 bases, with 19 bases separating them. The CDR3 length is 17 residues. From germline, CDR1 is SQVTM and CDR2 ANQGSEA. The DNA for the CDR3 is TGCAGCGTTGAAGTGGAAAGTAATGGCGGGTACACAGATACGCAGTATTTT. As protein: CSVEVESNGGYTDTQYF.

The V gene is TRBV6-5, the J gene TRBJ1-1; D remains unclear. This CDR3 has 15 residues. V dropped 7 bases and J dropped 0 bases, with 15 bases sitting between them. Germline CDR1 and CDR2: MNHEY and SVGAGI. CDR3: CASKTHSFMNTEAFF. The CDR3 nucleotides are TGTGCCAGCAAGACCCACAGTTTCATGAACACTGAAGCTTTCTTT.

The chain has TRBV7-2 and TRBJ2-4, with TRBD2 as a possible D gene (5 bases). Germline assignment: CDR1 SGHTA and CDR2 FQGNSA. Trimming removed 1 base at V and 16 bases at J, with 20 bases between. The CDR3 contains 14 residues. CDR3 loop: CASSLDYTRRYAYF. CDR3 DNA: TGTGCCAGCAGCTTAGATTATACTAGACGATATGCCTACTTC.

The J gene is TRBJ2-3, the V gene TRBV9, with 10 bases lining up with TRBD2. Trimming removed 4 bases from V and 0 bases from J; junction bases left unmatched: 17. Germline lookup yields CDR1 SGDLS and CDR2 YYNGEE. This CDR3 is built from 20 residues. CDR3 amino acids: CASSPIRWTSGDPSTDTQYF. The CDR3 DNA reads TGTGCCAGCAGCCCGATCCGATGGACTAGCGGAGACCCTAGCACAGATACGCAGTATTTT.

The rearrangement links TRBV10-2 to TRBJ1-4; D perhaps matches TRBD1 (5 bases). Germline V CDR1 and CDR2: WSHSY, SAAADI. The CDR3 runs 17 residues. V was cut by 0 bases and J by 5 bases, with 16 bases left in between. CDR3 nucleotides: TGCGCCAGCAGTGAGTCGACGGGACTGGGGCTAAATGAAAAACTGTTTTTT. Translating gives CASSESTGLGLNEKLFF.

The chain recombines TRBV27 with TRBJ2-5; a weak D match, TRBD2 (6 bases). The V gene lost 1 base and the J gene lost 5 bases, with 14 bases spanning the gap. The CDR3 length is 15 residues. Germline V gives CDR1 MNHEY, CDR2 SMNVEV (reference sequence). The CDR3 spells CASSLYSRGRETQYF. In DNA form, the CDR3 reads TGTGCCAGCAGTTTATACAGTAGAGGGAGGGAGACCCAGTACTTC.

This chain links TRBV4-1 with TRBJ1-1; D not certain. The CDR3 has 14 amino acids. The germline V gene has CDR1 MGHRA and CDR2 YSYEKL. Trimming removed 2 bases from V and 10 bases from J, with 17 bases in between. The CDR3 protein is CASSQPTRGRLAFF. CDR3 sequence (DNA): TGCGCCAGCAGCCAACCAACTAGAGGGCGATTAGCTTTCTTT.

V and J are TRBV19 and TRBJ1-2; 8 nucleotides agree with TRBD1. After removal of 4 bases from V and 7 bases from J, the junction contained 11 bases not matched to a gene. Germline V gene lookup returns CDR1 LNHDA and CDR2 SQIVND (reference sequence). The CDR3 contains 15 residues. CDR3 DNA sequence: TGTGCCAGTAGTACCGGGACAGGCGGCTTGAGTGGCTACACCTTC. Translated: CASSTGTGGLSGYTF. Full variable domain (remainder filled in from reference TRBV19 and TRBJ1-2): DGGITQSPKYLFRKEGQNVTLSCEQNLNHDAMYWYRQDPGQGLRLIYYSQIVNDFQKGDIAEGYSVSREKKESFPLTVTSAQKNPTAFYLCASSTGTGGLSGYTFGSGTRLTVV.

The chain employs TRBV28 and TRBJ1-1; a weak D match, TRBD1 (6 bases). V dropped 2 bases and J dropped 4 bases, with 11 bases sitting between them. The CDR3 runs 14 residues. Germline V lookup: CDR1 MDHEN, CDR2 SYDVKM. The CDR3: CASSLRGGATEAFF. The CDR3 nucleotides are TGTGCCAGCAGTTTAAGAGGGGGGGCCACTGAAGCTTTCTTT.

The chain uses TRBV7-9 and TRBJ2-1, with TRBD2 matching 13 bases. In germline, CDR1 is SEHNR, CDR2 FQNEAQ (reference sequence). Trimming at V came to 5 bases and at J to 6 bases, leaving 10 bases not matched to a gene. This CDR3 spans 17 amino acids. CDR3 protein: CASSRRTSGSGFNEQFF. CDR3 bases: TGTGCCAGCAGCCGCCGGACTAGCGGGAGTGGATTCAATGAGCAGTTCTTC. Complete variable domain (other parts from reference TRBV7-9 and TRBJ2-1): DTGVSQNPRHKITKRGQNVTFRCDPISEHNRLYWYRQTLGQGPEFLTYFQNEAQLEKSRLLSDRFSAERPKGSFSTLEIQRTEQGDSAMYLCASSRRTSGSGFNEQFFGPGTRLTVL.

This chain uses TRBV27 with TRBJ2-1; 11 bases fit TRBD2. Germline V gene sequence: CDR1 MNHEY, CDR2 SMNVEV (reference sequence). V shed 3 bases, J shed 5 bases, and the junction held 3 bases outside the gene matches. The CDR3 consists of 15 residues. The CDR3 DNA is TGTGCCAGCAGTTTGGGGACTAGCGGAAACAATGAGCAGTTCTTC. It specifies CASSLGTSGNNEQFF.

J is TRBJ1-2 and V is TRBV3-1 (or the pseudogene TRBV3-2), with 8 nucleotides matching TRBD1. The germline CDR1 and CDR2 sequences are LGHDT and YNNKEL (reference sequence). The trim removed 4 bases at V and 6 bases at J, leaving 4 bases unmatched. CDR3 length: 13 amino acids. The CDR3: CASSLGQVDGYTF. CDR3 DNA: TGTGCCAGCAGCCTGGGACAGGTAGATGGCTACACCTTC.

The chain's CDR3 is CASSEYQGVEGYTF. As DNA, the CDR3 is TGTGCCAGCAGTGAATATCAGGGTGTGGAAGGCTACACCTTC. The chain uses TRBV2 and TRBJ1-2, with D possibly TRBD1 on 5 matching bases. The V gene's germline CDR1 is SNHLY and CDR2 FYNNEI. The CDR3 is 14 residues long. Trimming removed 2 bases from V and 8 bases from J, with 15 bases in between.

The gene calls are TRBV2 and TRBJ1-4; 9 bases are a match to TRBD1. This CDR3 comprises 16 residues. The germline gives CDR1 SNHLY, CDR2 FYNNEI. With 9 bases clipped from V and 8 bases from J, the junction kept 16 bases outside the gene matches. The CDR3 region is CASYDPGDRAEEKLFF. DNA of the CDR3: TGTGCCAGTTACGATCCCGGGGACAGGGCCGAAGAAAAACTGTTTTTT. Full variable domain (rest looked up from reference TRBV2 and TRBJ1-4): EPEVTQTPSHQVTQMGQEVILRCVPISNHLYFYWYRQILGQKVEFLVSFYNNEISEKSEIFDDQFSVERPDGSNFTLKIRSTKLEDSAMYFCASYDPGDRAEEKLFFGSGTQLSVL.

This chain connects TRBV19 to TRBJ2-1, with 8 bases aligning to TRBD2. V was pared by 10 bases and J by 9 bases, with 14 bases of the junction left unmatched. Germline assignment: CDR1 LNHDA and CDR2 SQIVND (reference sequence). The CDR3 length is 14 residues. CDR3 sequence (DNA): TGTGCCATCCAAACGGGAGGGCCGGGTTCTGAGCAGTTCTTC. Translation gives CAIQTGGPGSEQFF.

On this clone: At the DNA level, this CDR3 is encoded by other sequences in the same sample as well. This chain links TRBV18 with TRBJ2-7, with 8 bases aligning to TRBD1. This CDR3 has 13 amino acids. Trimming removed 2 bases from V and 5 bases from J; junction bases left unmatched: 2. Germline V gene data show CDR1 as KGHSH and CDR2 as LQKENI. This chain's CDR3 is CASSPGTGDEQYF. In DNA, the CDR3 is TGTGCCAGCTCACCAGGGACAGGCGACGAGCAGTACTTC. Filled out from reference TRBV18 and TRBJ2-7, the complete variable domain reads NAGVMQNPRHLVRRRGQEARLRCSPMKGHSHVYWYRQLPEEGLKFMVYLQKENIIDESGMPKERFSAEFPKEGPSILRIQQVVRGDSAAYFCASSPGTGDEQYFGPGTRLTVT.

This clone was seen once. The chain employs TRBV7-2 and TRBJ2-7; 7 positions agree with TRBD2. V shed 5 bases, J shed 3 bases, and the junction held 7 bases outside the gene matches. The CDR3 contains 14 residues. The germline V gene has CDR1 SGHTA and CDR2 FQGNSA. CDR3 protein: CASSLGGEGYEQYF. In DNA form, the CDR3 reads TGTGCCAGCAGCCTTGGCGGGGAGGGCTACGAGCAGTACTTC.

The V call is TRBV7-9, the J call TRBJ2-5; 7 bases align to TRBD2. The CDR3 runs 13 residues. Germline CDR1 SEHNR, CDR2 FQNEAQ (reference sequence). With V trimmed by 3 bases and J by 3 bases, 1 base remained unmatched. CDR3 DNA sequence: TGTGCCAGCAGCTTTGCGGGAGAAGAGACCCAGTACTTC. Its protein is CASSFAGEETQYF.